The rows below give T cell receptor beta chains drawn from one sample of a study of Tregs in tolerant kidney transplant recipients. TCRdb's table, derived via immunoSEQ multiplex PCR, lists solely in-frame clones and lacks some. In the table there are 200,000 to 300,000 clones, 80% to 85% of which are singletons. Sequenced sample: CD4+ T cells from blood. Receptor source: a human donor in good health. The CDR3 runs from the conserved cysteine through the conserved F or W. The D gene is left open where the match is weak. Clone size is not always given. Where it is, it says once, few, many or a class for expanded clones.

CDR3: CASKGQATDTQYF
DNA: TGTGCCAGCAAAGGGCAGGCGACAGATACGCAGTATTTT
V: TRBV27
J: TRBJ2-3
size: -
D: -

CDR3: CASSVANRDDEQFF
DNA: TGTGCCAGCAGCGTCGCAAACAGGGACGATGAGCAGTTCTTC
V: TRBV9
J: TRBJ2-1
size: once
D: -

CDR3: CSVEEGTGEAFF
DNA: TGCAGCGTTGAAGAGGGGACAGGGGAAGCTTTCTTT
V: TRBV29-1
J: TRBJ1-1
size: -
D: TRBD1

CDR3: CASSPTPGVNYGYTF
DNA: TGTGCCAGCAGCCCAACGCCGGGGGTGAACTATGGCTACACCTTC
V: TRBV11-2
J: TRBJ1-2
size: -
D: -

CDR3: CAISAGGGTYEQFF
DNA: TGTGCCATCAGTGCGGGGGGGGGCACGTATGAGCAGTTCTTC
V: TRBV10-3
J: TRBJ2-1
size: -
D: TRBD2

CDR3: CASSEDPLNSPLHF
DNA: TGTGCCAGCAGTGAAGATCCTCTTAATTCACCCCTCCACTTT
V: TRBV2
J: TRBJ1-6
size: -
D: -

CDR3: CASSRLSGNTIYF
DNA: TGTGCCAGCAGCCGTCTCTCTGGAAACACCATATATTTT
V: TRBV11-2
J: TRBJ1-3
size: -
D: -

CDR3: CASSYQVKNTEAFF
DNA: TGTGCCAGCAGTTACCAGGTTAAGAACACTGAAGCTTTCTTT
V: TRBV6-5
J: TRBJ1-1
size: once
D: -

CDR3: CASSFRQGKTSTGYGYTF
DNA: TGTGCCAGCAGCTTCCGACAGGGGAAGACGTCTACTGGCTATGGCTACACCTTC
V: TRBV7-8
J: TRBJ1-2
size: -
D: TRBD1

CDR3: CASRRGVTEAFF
DNA: TGTGCCAGCAGACGTGGGGTCACTGAAGCTTTCTTT
V: TRBV6-1
J: TRBJ1-1
size: -
D: -

CDR3: CASSSPGTGYGKLFF
DNA: TGTGCCAGCAGTTCCCCCGGGACAGGGTATGGAAAACTGTTTTTT
V: TRBV27
J: TRBJ1-4
size: -
D: TRBD1

CDR3: CASSLGSGRGGSYGEQFF
DNA: TGTGCCAGCAGCTTGGGTAGCGGGAGAGGGGGTTCTTACGGTGAGCAGTTCTTC
V: TRBV5-8
J: TRBJ2-1
size: -
D: TRBD2

CDR3: CASSPTSSSAYNEQFF
DNA: TGCGCCAGCAGCCCGACTAGCAGTTCTGCCTACAATGAGCAGTTCTTC
V: TRBV5-1
J: TRBJ2-1
size: -
D: TRBD2

CDR3: CASSLASYTQETQYF
DNA: TGTGCCAGCAGCTTGGCCTCCTATACCCAAGAGACCCAGTACTTC
V: TRBV5-6
J: TRBJ2-5
size: -
D: -

CDR3: CASSLDRLNTGELFF
DNA: TGTGCCAGCAGTTTAGACAGATTGAATACCGGGGAGCTGTTTTTT
V: TRBV27
J: TRBJ2-2
size: -
D: -

CDR3: CASSYGGQNEKLFF
DNA: TGTGCCAGCAGTTACGGCGGACAGAATGAAAAACTGTTTTTT
V: TRBV6-6
J: TRBJ1-4
size: -
D: -

CDR3: CATSLGGDTDTQYF
DNA: TGTGCCACCAGTTTGGGGGGGGACACAGATACGCAGTATTTT
V: TRBV15
J: TRBJ2-3
size: -
D: TRBD2

CDR3: CASTEPGGSTDTQYF
DNA: TGTGCCAGTACCGAGCCGGGGGGTAGCACAGATACGCAGTATTTT
V: TRBV19
J: TRBJ2-3
size: -
D: TRBD2

CDR3: CASTSNGETQYF
DNA: TGTGCCAGCACCTCCAACGGGGAGACCCAGTACTTC
V: TRBV6-6
J: TRBJ2-5
size: -
D: -

CDR3: CASSEQGIVNQPQHF
DNA: TGTGCCAGCAGTGAACAGGGAATCGTCAATCAGCCCCAGCATTTT
V: TRBV2
J: TRBJ1-5
size: -
D: -

CDR3: CASSYSRYNEQFF
DNA: TGTGCCAGCAGTTACTCGCGCTACAATGAGCAGTTCTTC
V: TRBV6-5
J: TRBJ2-1
size: -
D: -

CDR3: CAIARDGGTYEQYF
DNA: TGTGCAATAGCCAGGGACGGAGGAACCTACGAGCAGTACTTC
V: TRBV6-1
J: TRBJ2-7
size: -
D: -

CDR3: CASGTDSYEQYF
DNA: TGCGCCAGCGGTACAGACTCCTACGAGCAGTACTTC
V: TRBV5-1
J: TRBJ2-7
size: -
D: -

CDR3: CASSRQGQEQYF
DNA: TGCGCCAGCAGTAGACAGGGCCAGGAGCAGTACTTC
V: TRBV5-1
J: TRBJ2-7
size: -
D: TRBD1

CDR3: CASSDRYGYTF
DNA: TGTGCCAGCAGCGACCGGTACGGCTACACCTTC
V: TRBV6-6
J: TRBJ1-2
size: -
D: -